The 10 T cell receptor beta chains given below trace back to one sample, sequenced in a study of blood T cell repertoires in COVID-19. Clones were read by immunoSEQ multiplex PCR, and TCRdb kept only the in-frame ones, dropping some. The repertoire includes 150,000 to 200,000 clones, 83% of them detected once, and nearly 4.5% sits in the top ten. The sequencing sample was made of PBMCs or T cells enriched from blood (not recorded which). All receptors come from a woman in her forties or fifties who had recovered from COVID-19.

The chain carries TRBV30 and TRBJ1-1; D possibly corresponds to TRBD1 (5 bases). The CDR3 is 15 residues long. From germline, CDR1 is GTSNPN and CDR2 SVGIG (reference sequence). Trimming removed 2 bases at V and 4 bases at J, with 17 bases between. CDR3 residues: CAWSLPTYQGTEAFF. DNA of the CDR3: TGTGCCTGGAGTCTTCCGACATACCAGGGCACTGAAGCTTTCTTT.

The chain combines TRBV4-1 with TRBJ2-5; 9 nucleotides agree with TRBD2. There are 17 residues in the CDR3. Looked up from germline, CDR1 is MGHRA and CDR2 is YSYEKL. The J segment lost 5 bases and the V segment lost 0 bases, leaving 10 bases of the junction unmatched. The CDR3 bases are TGCGCCAGCAGCCAAGAGGCGGGGGGGCCATCTCGGGAGACCCAGTACTTC. Translating it yields CASSQEAGGPSRETQYF.

The rearrangement uses TRBV2 and TRBJ2-7, with D unclear. V was trimmed by 6 bases and J by 0 bases, leaving 6 bases between them. Looked up from germline, CDR1 is SNHLY and CDR2 is FYNNEI. The CDR3 spans 12 residues. CDR3 in DNA: TGTGCCAGCAGGGCGGACTCCTACGAGCAGTACGTC. It is translated as CASRADSYEQYV.

This chain uses TRBV30 with TRBJ1-1; D perhaps matches TRBD1 (5 bases). Per the germline V gene, CDR1 is GTSNPN and CDR2 is SVGIG (reference sequence). The CDR3 is made up of 13 amino acids. Between the trimmed V and J ends, which lost 4 bases and 7 bases, there was a span of 16 bases. CDR3 loop: CAWMPGRDDEAFF. Here the CDR3 DNA reads TGTGCCTGGATGCCAGGGAGGGATGATGAAGCTTTCTTT.

The gene calls are TRBV30 and TRBJ1-1; 7 bases are a match to TRBD1. Germline trimming cut 8 bases from V and 11 bases from J; bases unmatched to any gene: 14. CDR1 is GTSNPN, CDR2 SVGIG, per germline (reference sequence). The CDR3 loop spans 12 amino acids. The CDR3 coding sequence is TGTGCCCATAGTCCGGGACAGCTCCCTGCTTTCTTT. Its protein product is CAHSPGQLPAFF.

This rearrangement joins TRBV3-1 (or the pseudogene TRBV3-2) to TRBJ2-1, with TRBD2 matching over 12 bases. J gave up 4 bases and V 4 bases, and 5 bases lay outside the gene matches. The V gene's germline CDR1 is LGHDT and CDR2 YNNKEL (reference sequence). This CDR3 spans 16 amino acids. CDR3 DNA: TGTGCCAGCAGCCTATGGACTAGCGGGGTTTACAATGAGCAGTTCTTC. It specifies CASSLWTSGVYNEQFF.

The CDR3 here is CAISGQVHNEQFF. DNA for the CDR3: TGTGCCATCAGTGGACAGGTTCACAATGAGCAGTTCTTC. The J gene is TRBJ2-1, the V gene TRBV10-3, with a weak D call TRBD1 (6 bases). The CDR3 is 13 amino acids. The V gene lost 4 bases and the J gene lost 5 bases, with 9 bases spanning the gap. Germline V CDR1 and CDR2: ENHRY, SYGVKD.

The V and J genes are TRBV5-1 and TRBJ1-2; D unclear. The CDR3 covers 18 residues. Germline values: CDR1 SGHRS, CDR2 YFSETQ. V gave up 0 bases and J gave up 4 bases, with 22 bases separating them. The CDR3, as DNA: TGCGCCAGCAGCTTGGGAGACTACGTCCCAAAATCTGGCTATGGCTACACCTTC. Its protein is CASSLGDYVPKSGYGYTF.

The chain couples TRBV14 to TRBJ2-4; 8 nucleotides line up with TRBD2. Per germline, CDR1 SGHDN and CDR2 FVKESK. The CDR3 is 18 residues long. Unmatched junction bases numbered 12, after V lost 4 bases and J lost 1 base. The CDR3 here is CASSRNSGGFLAKNIQYF. The CDR3 DNA reads as TGTGCCAGCAGCCGGAACTCGGGGGGGTTCTTGGCCAAAAACATTCAGTACTTC.

The rearrangement joins TRBV11-3 to TRBJ1-2; D ambiguous. V lost 1 base and J lost 4, with 7 bases in between. In germline, CDR1 is SGHNT, CDR2 YENEEA. The length of the CDR3 is 13 residues. CDR3 nucleotide sequence: TGTGCCAGCAGCTTAGCAGAAACCTATGGCTACACCTTC. As protein: CASSLAETYGYTF. Looking up the rest from reference TRBV11-3 and TRBJ1-2 gives the full variable domain: EAGVVQSPRYKIIEKKQPVAFWCNPISGHNTLYWYLQNLGQGPELLIRYENEEAVDDSQLPKDRFSAERLKGVDSTLKIQPAELGDSAVYLCASSLAETYGYTFGSGTRLTVV.